A single sample is the source of the 28 T cell receptor beta chains below, sequenced in a study of blood T cell repertoires in COVID-19. Here immunoSEQ multiplex PCR was the method, and the copy in TCRdb shows in-frame clones only, minus some. In the table there are about 350,000 clones, more than 85% of which are singletons. Sequencing was done on a sample of PBMCs or T cells enriched from blood (not recorded which). The receptors come from a woman under 40 who had recovered from COVID-19.

V usage is TRBV4-1 and J usage is TRBJ2-7, with 7 bases identical to TRBD2. CDR3 size: 15 residues. The V and J ends lost 0 bases and 8 bases, in that order; junction bases with no gene match: 10. Germline V gene sequence: CDR1 MGHRA, CDR2 YSYEKL. The CDR3 DNA is TGCGCCAGCAGCCAAGAACCGACTAGCTCCCTCAAGCAGTACTTC. This encodes CASSQEPTSSLKQYF.

CDR3 coding DNA: TGTGCCAGCAGCTCGTTCTACAGGGGACCCTACGAGCAGTACTTC. Translated: CASSSFYRGPYEQYF. The chain carries TRBV7-2 and TRBJ2-7, with 7 bases matching TRBD1. Per the germline V gene, CDR1 is SGHTA and CDR2 is FQGNSA. With V trimmed by 4 bases and J by 2 bases, 8 bases remained unmatched. CDR3 length: 15 residues. Supplemented by reference TRBV7-2 and TRBJ2-7, the full variable domain reads GAGVSQSPSNKVTEKGKDVELRCDPISGHTALYWYRQSLGQGLEFLIYFQGNSAPDKSGLPSDRFSAERTGGSVSTLTIQRTQQEDSAVYLCASSSFYRGPYEQYFGPGTRLTVT.

This rearrangement joins TRBV5-1 to TRBJ1-6; 7 bases map to TRBD1. The germline V gene encodes CDR1 SGHRS and CDR2 YFSETQ. V lost 0 bases to trimming and J lost 6 bases; unmatched junction nucleotides: 3. The CDR3 loop spans 15 amino acids. CDR3 in amino acids: CASSLAAGGNSPLHF. The CDR3 nucleotides read TGCGCCAGCAGCTTGGCCGCAGGGGGTAATTCACCCCTCCACTTT.

The chain recombines TRBV27 with TRBJ2-7; no clear D gene. The V gene lost 2 bases and the J gene lost 5 bases, with 16 bases spanning the gap. CDR3 size: 15 residues. Germline CDR1 and CDR2: MNHEY and SMNVEV (reference sequence). The CDR3 reads CASSLITQVPNEQYF. Here the CDR3 DNA reads TGTGCCAGCAGTTTAATAACCCAGGTCCCCAACGAGCAGTACTTC.

This clone was detected only once. CDR3 loop: CASSRSQGAYTGELFF. The CDR3 nucleotides are TGCGCCAGCAGCCGATCACAGGGGGCTTACACCGGGGAGCTGTTTTTT. The chain uses TRBV4-1 and TRBJ2-2; TRBD1 matches 9 bases. Germline lookup yields CDR1 MGHRA and CDR2 YSYEKL. With V trimmed by 4 bases and J by 3 bases, 6 bases remained unmatched. The CDR3 has 16 residues.

This clone has just a few counts. The gene calls are TRBV6-5 and TRBJ2-7; 11 nucleotides line up with TRBD2. The germline gives CDR1 MNHEY, CDR2 SVGAGI. The ends lost 2 bases at V and 2 bases at J; junction bases unmatched: 2. The CDR3 has 15 amino acids. The CDR3 sequence is CASSYGTSGPYEQYF. The DNA of the CDR3 is TGTGCCAGCAGTTACGGGACTAGCGGACCCTACGAGCAGTACTTC.

J is TRBJ1-4 and V is TRBV29-1; the D is unclear. Germline CDR1 reads SQVTM; CDR2 reads ANQGSEA. This CDR3 contains 11 residues. As DNA, the CDR3 is TGCAGAGGCAGACGAGGGGAAAAACTGTTTTTT. Protein product: CRGRRGEKLFF.

CDR3 sequence reads: CASSPTGVSTDTQYF. The CDR3 bases are TGCGCCAGCAGCCCCACAGGGGTCAGCACAGATACGCAGTATTTT. The rearrangement uses TRBV5-1 and TRBJ2-3; 7 nucleotides match TRBD1. The CDR3 has 15 residues. The germline CDR1 and CDR2 sequences are SGHRS and YFSETQ. With V trimmed by 4 bases and J by 0 bases, 5 bases remained unmatched.

The chain is built from TRBV29-1 and TRBJ1-4; possible D gene TRBD1, 5 bases. The CDR3 loop spans 13 amino acids. V gave up 7 bases and J gave up 8 bases, with 17 bases separating them. Germline CDR1 reads SQVTM; CDR2 reads ANQGSEA. CDR3 bases: TGCAGCGCCCGGGGCGGGGCCGGAGAAAAACTGTTTTTT. This codes for CSARGGAGEKLFF.

The chain uses TRBV4-2 and TRBJ1-5; D remains unclear. V was shortened by 1 base and J by 4 bases, with 5 bases between the two germline ends. Per germline, CDR1 LGHNA and CDR2 YNFKEQ. This CDR3 spans 13 amino acids. This CDR3 is CASSQATNQPQHF. CDR3 sequence (DNA): TGTGCCAGCAGCCAAGCCACTAATCAGCCCCAGCATTTT.

This clone has a single count. The V gene is TRBV6-4, the J gene TRBJ2-1; 8 bases line up with TRBD2. The J segment lost 7 bases and the V segment lost 0 bases, leaving 5 bases of the junction unmatched. This CDR3 has 15 amino acids. Germline V CDR1 and CDR2: MRHNA, SNTAGT. DNA for the CDR3: TGTGCCAGCAGTGACTCAGCGGGGGCGGGTAATGAGCAGTTCTTC. Its protein product is CASSDSAGAGNEQFF.

This clone was seen once. V gene TRBV3-1 (or the pseudogene TRBV3-2) combines with J gene TRBJ1-1; 9 bases fit TRBD1. Germline trimming cut 2 bases from V and 4 bases from J; bases unmatched to any gene: 5. The CDR3 extends over 15 amino acids. Germline loops: CDR1 LGHDT, CDR2 YNNKEL (reference sequence). CDR3 nucleotide sequence: TGTGCCAGCAGCCAACGGACAGGGGTCCGCACTGAAGCTTTCTTT. It is translated as CASSQRTGVRTEAFF.

The chain carries TRBV7-3 and TRBJ2-2; no clear D. V lost 5 bases and J 7 bases, leaving 17 bases between the germline ends. The germline V gene has CDR1 SGHTA and CDR2 FQGTGA. This CDR3 has 15 residues. In DNA form, the CDR3 reads TGTGCCAGCAGCCCCACAGAAACAGTGGGCGGGGAGCTGTTTTTT. Translating it yields CASSPTETVGGELFF.

This chain links TRBV28 with TRBJ1-5; D possibly corresponds to TRBD1 (5 bases). Germline CDR1 and CDR2: MDHEN and SYDVKM. The CDR3 sequence is 17 residues long. Deletions cut 5 bases from V and 0 bases from J, with 17 bases between. CDR3 nucleotides: TGTGCCAGCAGTCTACGGGGGAGGACCGATAGCAATCAGCCCCAGCATTTT. It specifies CASSLRGRTDSNQPQHF.

The V call is TRBV7-6, the J call TRBJ2-7; a weak D match, TRBD1 (7 bases). V was trimmed by 1 base and J by 5 bases, leaving 15 bases between them. Germline lookup yields CDR1 SGHVS and CDR2 FNYEAQ. This CDR3 comprises 15 residues. The CDR3 DNA is TGTGCCAGCAGCTTAGGTGGGGTCAGGGGGGACGAGCAGTACTTC. This encodes CASSLGGVRGDEQYF.

V gene TRBV7-2 combines with J gene TRBJ2-2; 9 nucleotides match TRBD2. V trimming: 1 base; J trimming: 5 bases; junction bases outside the gene matches: 5. The CDR3 sequence is 16 residues long. Germline V gives CDR1 SGHTA, CDR2 FQGNSA. This CDR3 is CASSLDSGRYTGELFF. CDR3 nucleotide sequence: TGTGCCAGCAGCTTAGATAGCGGGAGATATACCGGGGAGCTGTTTTTT.

The chain has TRBV5-4 and TRBJ2-1; no clear D. CDR3 length equals 15 residues. Germline V gives CDR1 SGHNT, CDR2 YYREEE (reference sequence). Trimming took 4 bases from V and 5 from J, leaving 16 bases between them. CDR3 DNA sequence: TGTGCCAGCAGCCCCGTAAACAAGTTGGACAATGAGCAGTTCTTC. This gives the protein CASSPVNKLDNEQFF. Combining the CDR3 with reference TRBV5-4 and TRBJ2-1 gives the whole variable domain ETGVTQSPTHLIKTRGQQVTLRCSSQSGHNTVSWYQQALGQGPQFIFQYYREEENGRGNFPPRFSGLQFPNYSSELNVNALELDDSALYLCASSPVNKLDNEQFFGPGTRLTVL.

CDR3 in DNA: TGTGCTAGTGGTTCTGGACAGGCCTACGAGCAGTACTTC. The encoded protein is CASGSGQAYEQYF. The rearrangement links TRBV12-5 to TRBJ2-7, with 7 bases lining up with TRBD1. CDR1 and CDR2 from the germline V gene are LGHNT and FRNRAP. CDR3 length: 13 residues. Germline trimming cut 4 bases from V and 2 bases from J; bases unmatched to any gene: 2.

This chain uses TRBV18 with TRBJ1-2; 10 bases agree with TRBD1. This CDR3 has 15 amino acids. Germline V gives CDR1 KGHSH, CDR2 LQKENI. Trimming cost V 4 bases and J 2 bases; bases outside gene matches: 4. The CDR3 DNA sequence: TGTGCCAGCTCACTGCAGGACAGGGGGAACTATGGCTACACCTTC. Protein product: CASSLQDRGNYGYTF.

With regard to this clone: At one end, the junction sequence differs from germline, possibly due to a read error. The J gene is TRBJ1-3, the V gene TRBV6-1; TRBD1 matches at 9 bases. The CDR3 loop spans 15 amino acids. Germline assignment: CDR1 MNHNS and CDR2 SASEGT. CDR3 protein: CASREDRGAGNTIYF. For the CDR3, the DNA is TGTGCCAGCAGGGAAGACAGGGGGGCTGGAAACACCATATATTTT.

This sequence joins TRBV3-1 (or the pseudogene TRBV3-2) and TRBJ2-1; D unresolved. The germline V and J ends were trimmed by 1 base and 9 bases, with 10 bases remaining between them. Looked up from germline, CDR1 is LGHDT and CDR2 is YNNKEL (reference sequence). This CDR3 spans 13 amino acids. CDR3 region: CASSQGGGAEQFF. In nucleotides, the CDR3 is TGTGCCAGCAGCCAAGGAGGCGGTGCTGAGCAGTTCTTC.

V usage is TRBV28 and J usage is TRBJ1-5, with 10 positions matching TRBD1. Unmatched junction bases numbered 8, after V lost 3 bases and J lost 3 bases. The CDR3 is 17 residues long. Germline V gene sequence: CDR1 MDHEN, CDR2 SYDVKM. The CDR3: CASSLSTGTGVNQPQHF. The CDR3 DNA follows: TGTGCCAGCAGTTTGTCCACCGGGACAGGGGTCAATCAGCCCCAGCATTTT.

The chain carries TRBV10-2 and TRBJ2-1; 8 bases align to TRBD2. This CDR3 comprises 14 residues. The germline V gene has CDR1 WSHSY and CDR2 SAAADI. The junction had 0 bases not matched to a gene; V was cut back by 3 bases and J by 2 bases. The CDR3 protein is CASSDSGAYNEQFF. The CDR3 bases are TGCGCCAGCAGTGATAGCGGGGCCTACAATGAGCAGTTCTTC.

The chain combines TRBV6-2 or TRBV6-3 with TRBJ2-7; possible D gene TRBD1, 6 bases. CDR3 length: 15 residues. Trimming removed 2 bases at V and 3 bases at J, with 14 bases between. Germline V CDR1 and CDR2: MNHEY, SVGEGT. The DNA for the CDR3 is TGTGCCAGCAGTTACGAGGCAGGGGCCTACTACGAGCAGTACTTC. Amino acid sequence: CASSYEAGAYYEQYF.

The rearrangement uses TRBV7-8 and TRBJ1-6; 7 bases line up with TRBD1. Germline CDR1 is SGHVS and CDR2 is FQNEAQ. Trimming cost V 3 bases and J 7 bases; bases outside gene matches: 6. CDR3 size: 15 residues. In DNA, the CDR3 is TGTGCCAGCAGCTTGTACAGGGGTCAAAATTCACCCCTCCACTTT. Protein product: CASSLYRGQNSPLHF.

A single count supports this clone. The chain recombines TRBV11-2 with TRBJ2-7; D might be TRBD1 (6 bases). With 3 bases removed from V and 3 bases from J, the gap between germline ends came to 15 bases. Germline CDR1 reads SGHAT; CDR2 reads FQNNGV. There are 15 residues in the CDR3. The CDR3 region has the DNA TGTGCCAGCAGCTTGGCTACAGGGCCAAACTACGAGCAGTACTTC. It specifies CASSLATGPNYEQYF.

The CDR3 sequence is CASREHRGNQPQHF. CDR3 coding DNA: TGTGCCAGTAGAGAACACAGGGGAAATCAGCCCCAGCATTTT. This rearrangement joins TRBV19 to TRBJ1-5, with TRBD1 matching 7 bases. Germline values: CDR1 LNHDA, CDR2 SQIVND (reference sequence). CDR3 size: 14 residues. J was trimmed by 4 bases and V by 6 bases; bases with no gene match: 6.

The chain has TRBV7-9 and TRBJ2-5, with a tentative D call TRBD2 (6 bases). This CDR3 is built from 14 residues. Germline V CDR1 and CDR2: SEHNR, FQNEAQ (reference sequence). V was shortened by 7 bases and J by 4 bases, with 16 bases between the two germline ends. Written as DNA, the CDR3 is TGTGCCAGCATCTCCGGACGGGGAGGAGAGACCCAGTACTTC. Amino acid sequence: CASISGRGGETQYF.